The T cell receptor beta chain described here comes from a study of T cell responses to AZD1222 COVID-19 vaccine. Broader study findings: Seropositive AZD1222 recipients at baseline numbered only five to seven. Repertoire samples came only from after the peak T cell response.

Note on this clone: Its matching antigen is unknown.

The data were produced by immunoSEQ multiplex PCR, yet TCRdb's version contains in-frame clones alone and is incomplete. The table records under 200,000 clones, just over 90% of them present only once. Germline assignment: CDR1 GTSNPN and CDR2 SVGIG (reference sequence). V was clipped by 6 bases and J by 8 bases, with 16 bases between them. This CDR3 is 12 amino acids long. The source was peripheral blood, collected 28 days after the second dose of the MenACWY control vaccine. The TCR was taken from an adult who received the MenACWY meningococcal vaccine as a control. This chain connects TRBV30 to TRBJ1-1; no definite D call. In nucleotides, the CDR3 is TGTGCCTGCGCACAACGGATTTCCGAAGCTTTCTTT. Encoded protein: CACAQRISEAFF.